This is a list of T cell receptor beta chains from one sample in a study of Graves' ophthalmopathy and Graves' hyperthyroidism. TCRdb fed the multiplex PCR reads into MiXCR, producing one record per CDR3 protein. The table lists 400,000 to 500,000 distinct CDR3 sequences, roughly 20% of them singletons, with 2.5% to 3.5% in the top ten. The sequencing input was peripheral blood. These receptors were taken from a woman under 30 with stable Graves' hyperthyroidism. CDR3s include the opening cysteine and the closing phenylalanine or tryptophan.

V gene	J gene	CDR3 protein
TRBV5-1	TRBJ2-7	CASSTQGVRYEQYF
TRBV6-2/TRBV6-3	TRBJ1-2	CASSYLRDREVSRYAGYTF
TRBV11-2	TRBJ2-3	CASSRPKLRAASTDTQYF
TRBV7-2	TRBJ2-5	CASILRLAGRETLYF
TRBV20-1	TRBJ1-5	CSASGGSNQPQHF
TRBV15	TRBJ1-6	CATSRDDSPLHF
TRBV28	TRBJ2-7	CASSDGTDYEQYF
TRBV28	TRBJ2-7	CASSTYEQYF
TRBV12-3/TRBV12-4	TRBJ2-7	CASRPGRGGYEQYF
TRBV12-3/TRBV12-4	TRBJ2-2	CASSEQNPANTGELFF
TRBV2	TRBJ1-2	CASSEGDTHGYTF
TRBV7-9	TRBJ2-5	CASSPGTVEETQYF
TRBV5-1	TRBJ1-1	CASRDPAIDTDAFF
TRBV3-1	TRBJ2-4	CASSQDRAWDIQYF
TRBV4-1	TRBJ1-2	CASSQDGKSGYTF
TRBV15	TRBJ2-7	CATSRGSLTYEQYF
TRBV11-2	TRBJ1-1	CASSPNGVRNTEAFF
TRBV20-1	TRBJ2-7	CSARTSVPTYDQYF
TRBV20-1	TRBJ2-7	CSAEDDYEQYF
TRBV6-5	TRBJ1-2	CASSYSQDPRLGYTF
TRBV7-2	TRBJ1-6	CASGRQGEGSPLHF
TRBV6-1	TRBJ1-2	CASSELEGASYGYTF
TRBV11-1	TRBJ1-3	CASSLRVGGPKGNTIYF
TRBV12-3/TRBV12-4	TRBJ1-1	CASSFGGQAFF
TRBV12-3/TRBV12-4	TRBJ2-5	CASRPGLAVQETQYF
TRBV19	TRBJ1-2	CASRDGGYNYGYTF
TRBV12-3/TRBV12-4	TRBJ2-7	CASKGQGVYEQYF
TRBV24-1	TRBJ2-5	CATSDPGTAQETQYF
TRBV6-1	TRBJ2-7	CASSLYGDRPYEQYF
TRBV25-1	TRBJ2-7	CASSALASDKDRPSYEQYF
TRBV6-1	TRBJ2-5	CASLAGQETQYF